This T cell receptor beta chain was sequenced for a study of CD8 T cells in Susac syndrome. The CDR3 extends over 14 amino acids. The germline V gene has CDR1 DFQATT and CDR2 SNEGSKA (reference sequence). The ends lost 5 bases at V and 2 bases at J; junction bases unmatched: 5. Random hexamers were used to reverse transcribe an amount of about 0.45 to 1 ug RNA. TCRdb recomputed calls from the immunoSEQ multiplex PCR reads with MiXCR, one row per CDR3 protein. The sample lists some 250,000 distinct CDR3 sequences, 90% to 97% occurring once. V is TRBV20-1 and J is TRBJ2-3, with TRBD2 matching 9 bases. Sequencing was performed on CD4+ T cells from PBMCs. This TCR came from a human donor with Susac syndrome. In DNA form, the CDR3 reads TGCAGTGCTTCGACTAGCGGATACACAGATACGCAGTATTTT. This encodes CSASTSGYTDTQYF.